A selection of T cell receptor beta chains follows, all from one sample in a study of shared clonotypes between healthy human individuals. Sequencing used immunoSEQ multiplex PCR; TCRdb keeps in-frame clones, though not all of them. The table lists roughly 590,000 clones, about 95% of them singletons. The sequenced sample was naive CD8+ T cells sorted from blood. The receptors come from a woman in her 30s in good health. Both conserved end residues are part of each CDR3. Each record gives: V gene, D gene, J gene, clone size, CDR3 protein, CDR3 DNA. The D gene is left open where the match is weak. Not all rows give a size; the values are once, few, many and, for expanded clones, a class.

v_call: TRBV27; d_call: -; j_call: TRBJ2-1; clone_size: -; cdr3_aa: CASSLSLLANEQFF; cdr3_nt: TGTGCCAGCAGTTTATCGTTGCTAGCTAATGAGCAGTTCTTC
v_call: TRBV28; d_call: TRBD2; j_call: TRBJ2-3; clone_size: once; cdr3_aa: CASSPGLAGGSFKQYF; cdr3_nt: TGTGCCAGCAGTCCCGGACTAGCGGGAGGGTCCTTTAAGCAGTATTTT
v_call: TRBV19; d_call: TRBD1; j_call: TRBJ1-2; clone_size: -; cdr3_aa: CASSPGTGNIYGYTF; cdr3_nt: TGTGCCAGTAGTCCCGGGACAGGGAACATCTATGGCTACACCTTC
v_call: TRBV27; d_call: -; j_call: TRBJ2-5; clone_size: -; cdr3_aa: CASSSTGYGETQYF; cdr3_nt: TGTGCCAGCAGTAGTACAGGGTATGGAGAGACCCAGTACTTC
v_call: TRBV15; d_call: -; j_call: TRBJ1-2; clone_size: -; cdr3_aa: CATSRASGRLGDGYTF; cdr3_nt: TGTGCCACCAGCAGAGCATCGGGCAGGCTAGGGGATGGCTACACCTTC
v_call: TRBV7-2; d_call: TRBD2; j_call: TRBJ2-7; clone_size: -; cdr3_aa: CASSFILAGGGEQYF; cdr3_nt: TGTGCCAGCAGCTTTATACTAGCGGGAGGAGGTGAGCAGTACTTC
v_call: TRBV29-1; d_call: -; j_call: TRBJ2-1; clone_size: -; cdr3_aa: CSVEGQAYNEQFF; cdr3_nt: TGCAGCGTTGAAGGGCAGGCCTACAATGAGCAGTTCTTC
v_call: TRBV7-2; d_call: -; j_call: TRBJ1-2; clone_size: -; cdr3_aa: CASSLIYAVSYGYTF; cdr3_nt: TGTGCCAGCAGCTTAATTTACGCGGTCAGCTATGGCTACACCTTC
v_call: TRBV7-9; d_call: TRBD1; j_call: TRBJ1-2; clone_size: -; cdr3_aa: CASSLPTGGNGYTF; cdr3_nt: TGTGCCAGCAGCCTCCCGACAGGGGGGAATGGCTACACCTTC
v_call: TRBV27; d_call: -; j_call: TRBJ1-5; clone_size: -; cdr3_aa: CASSLLGGGQPQHF; cdr3_nt: TGTGCCAGCAGTTTATTAGGGGGTGGCCAGCCCCAGCATTTT
v_call: TRBV27; d_call: -; j_call: TRBJ2-7; clone_size: -; cdr3_aa: CASSLRIGGGYEQYF; cdr3_nt: TGTGCCAGCAGTCTACGGATTGGCGGCGGCTACGAGCAGTACTTC
v_call: TRBV2; d_call: TRBD1; j_call: TRBJ1-6; clone_size: -; cdr3_aa: CATLDRANSPLHF; cdr3_nt: TGTGCCACCCTCGACAGGGCTAATTCACCCCTCCACTTT
v_call: TRBV30; d_call: TRBD1; j_call: TRBJ2-1; clone_size: once; cdr3_aa: CAWTDRYNEQFF; cdr3_nt: TGTGCCTGGACGGACAGGTACAATGAGCAGTTCTTC
v_call: TRBV7-6; d_call: TRBD2; j_call: TRBJ2-3; clone_size: -; cdr3_aa: CASSSLAGEGTDTQYF; cdr3_nt: TGTGCCAGCAGCTCTTTAGCGGGAGAAGGCACAGATACGCAGTATTTT
v_call: TRBV28; d_call: -; j_call: TRBJ1-4; clone_size: -; cdr3_aa: CASSPTTTDEKLFF; cdr3_nt: TGTGCCAGCAGTCCCACTACGACGGATGAAAAACTGTTTTTT
v_call: TRBV6-1; d_call: -; j_call: TRBJ2-7; clone_size: -; cdr3_aa: CASSGRTENTYEQYF; cdr3_nt: TGTGCCAGCAGTGGACGGACGGAGAATACCTACGAGCAGTACTTC
v_call: TRBV7-6; d_call: -; j_call: TRBJ2-7; clone_size: -; cdr3_aa: CASSPTTPAYEQYF; cdr3_nt: TGTGCCAGCAGCCCCACAACCCCCGCCTACGAGCAGTACTTC
v_call: TRBV7-6; d_call: -; j_call: TRBJ1-1; clone_size: -; cdr3_aa: CASSPVDPLGKAFF; cdr3_nt: TGTGCCAGCAGCCCCGTCGACCCCCTTGGGAAAGCTTTCTTT
v_call: TRBV27; d_call: -; j_call: TRBJ1-1; clone_size: few; cdr3_aa: CASREGNTEAFF; cdr3_nt: TGTGCCAGCAGGGAGGGGAACACTGAAGCTTTCTTT
v_call: TRBV28; d_call: TRBD2; j_call: TRBJ2-7; clone_size: -; cdr3_aa: CASSFLASGTYEQYF; cdr3_nt: TGTGCCAGCAGTTTTCTGGCTAGCGGGACTTACGAGCAGTACTTC
v_call: TRBV28; d_call: TRBD1; j_call: TRBJ2-1; clone_size: few; cdr3_aa: CASSFRDSNNEQFF; cdr3_nt: TGTGCCAGCAGTTTCCGGGACAGCAACAATGAGCAGTTCTTC
v_call: TRBV27; d_call: TRBD2; j_call: TRBJ2-1; clone_size: -; cdr3_aa: CASSTGLGPYNEQFF; cdr3_nt: TGTGCCAGCAGTACGGGACTAGGTCCCTACAATGAGCAGTTCTTC
v_call: TRBV5-3; d_call: -; j_call: TRBJ1-5; clone_size: -; cdr3_aa: CARSSYGNQPQHF; cdr3_nt: TGTGCCAGAAGTTCTTATGGCAATCAGCCCCAGCATTTT
v_call: TRBV19; d_call: -; j_call: TRBJ2-7; clone_size: once; cdr3_aa: CASSPGGSSYEQYF; cdr3_nt: TGTGCCAGTAGTCCTGGAGGCAGCTCCTACGAGCAGTACTTC
v_call: TRBV28; d_call: -; j_call: TRBJ1-5; clone_size: -; cdr3_aa: CASSFPQGPQHF; cdr3_nt: TGTGCCAGCAGTTTCCCACAGGGACCCCAGCATTTT
v_call: TRBV9; d_call: -; j_call: TRBJ1-1; clone_size: -; cdr3_aa: CASSVGGEEIEAFF; cdr3_nt: TGTGCCAGCAGCGTAGGAGGAGAAGAGATTGAAGCTTTCTTT
v_call: TRBV20-1; d_call: TRBD1; j_call: TRBJ2-1; clone_size: -; cdr3_aa: CSARLGQEQFF; cdr3_nt: TGCAGTGCTAGGTTGGGACAGGAGCAGTTCTTC
v_call: TRBV27; d_call: TRBD1; j_call: TRBJ1-1; clone_size: -; cdr3_aa: CASRDRGTRGTEAFF; cdr3_nt: TGTGCCAGCAGGGACAGGGGGACGCGAGGCACTGAAGCTTTCTTT
v_call: TRBV13; d_call: -; j_call: TRBJ1-6; clone_size: once; cdr3_aa: CASSLGAHPLHF; cdr3_nt: TGTGCCAGCAGCTTAGGCGCTCACCCCCTCCACTTT